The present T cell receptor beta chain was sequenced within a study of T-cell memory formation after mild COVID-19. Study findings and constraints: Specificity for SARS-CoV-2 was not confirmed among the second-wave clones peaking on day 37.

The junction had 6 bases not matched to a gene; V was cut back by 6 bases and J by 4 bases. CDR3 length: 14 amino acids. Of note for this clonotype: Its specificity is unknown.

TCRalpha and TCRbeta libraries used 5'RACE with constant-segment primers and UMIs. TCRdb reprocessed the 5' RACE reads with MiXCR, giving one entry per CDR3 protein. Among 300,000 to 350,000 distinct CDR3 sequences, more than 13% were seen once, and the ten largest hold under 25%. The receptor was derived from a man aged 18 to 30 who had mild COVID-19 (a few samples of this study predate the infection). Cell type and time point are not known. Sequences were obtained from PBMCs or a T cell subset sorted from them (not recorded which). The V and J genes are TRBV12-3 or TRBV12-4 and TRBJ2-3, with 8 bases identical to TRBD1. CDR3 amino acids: CASRPQGVSDTQYF. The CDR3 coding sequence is TGTGCCAGCAGGCCACAGGGGGTGTCAGATACGCAGTATTTT.